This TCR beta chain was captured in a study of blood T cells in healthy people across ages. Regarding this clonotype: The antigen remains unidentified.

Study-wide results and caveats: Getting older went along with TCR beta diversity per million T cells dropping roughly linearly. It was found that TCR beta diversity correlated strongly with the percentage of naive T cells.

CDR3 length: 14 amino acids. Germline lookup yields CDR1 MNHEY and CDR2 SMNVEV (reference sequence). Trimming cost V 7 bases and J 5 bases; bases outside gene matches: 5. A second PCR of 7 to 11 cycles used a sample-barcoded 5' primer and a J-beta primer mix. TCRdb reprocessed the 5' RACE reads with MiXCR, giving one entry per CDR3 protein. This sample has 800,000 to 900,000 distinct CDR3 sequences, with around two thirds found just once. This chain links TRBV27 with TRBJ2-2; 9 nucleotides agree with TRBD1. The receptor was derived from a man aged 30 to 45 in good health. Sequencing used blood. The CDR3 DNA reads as TGTGCCAGCAAACAGGGGGCAAGGACCGGGGAGCTGTTTTTT. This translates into CASKQGARTGELFF.